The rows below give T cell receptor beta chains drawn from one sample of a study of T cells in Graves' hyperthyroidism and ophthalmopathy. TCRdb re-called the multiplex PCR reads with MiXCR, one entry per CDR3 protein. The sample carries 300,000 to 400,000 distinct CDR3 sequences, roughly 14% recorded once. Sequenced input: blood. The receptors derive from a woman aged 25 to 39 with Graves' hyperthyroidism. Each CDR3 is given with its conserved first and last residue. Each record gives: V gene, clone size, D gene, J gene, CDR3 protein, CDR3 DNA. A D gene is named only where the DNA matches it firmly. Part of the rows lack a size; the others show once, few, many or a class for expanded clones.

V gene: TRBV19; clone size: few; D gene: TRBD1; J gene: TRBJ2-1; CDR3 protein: CASRTGTGAYNEQFF; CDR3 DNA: TGTGCCAGTAGAACCGGGACAGGAGCCTACAATGAGCAGTTCTTC
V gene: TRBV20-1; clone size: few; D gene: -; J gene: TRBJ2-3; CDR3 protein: CSAGPGTDTQYF; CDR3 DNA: TGCAGTGCCGGCCCGGGCACAGATACGCAGTATTTT
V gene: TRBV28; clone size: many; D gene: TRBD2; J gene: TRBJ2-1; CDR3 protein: CASSSGTSGRMEQFF; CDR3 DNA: TGTGCCAGCAGTTCCGGGACTAGCGGGAGAATGGAGCAGTTCTTC
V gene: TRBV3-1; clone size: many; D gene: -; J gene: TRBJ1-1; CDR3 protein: CASSQALEAFF; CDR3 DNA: TGTGCCAGCAGCCAAGCCCTTGAAGCTTTCTTT
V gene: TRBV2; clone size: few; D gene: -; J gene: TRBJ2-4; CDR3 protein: CASLARIGEDDKNIQYF; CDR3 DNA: TGTGCCAGCCTGGCCCGGATAGGGGAGGATGACAAAAACATTCAGTACTTC
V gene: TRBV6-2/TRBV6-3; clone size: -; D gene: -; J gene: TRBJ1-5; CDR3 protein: CASNLSWGNQPQHF; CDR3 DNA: TGTGCCAGCAACCTCAGCTGGGGCAATCAGCCCCAGCATTTT
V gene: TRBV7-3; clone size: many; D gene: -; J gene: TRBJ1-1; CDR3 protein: CASSIGGMTANTEAFF; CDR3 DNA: TGTGCCAGCAGCATAGGGGGGATGACGGCCAACACTGAAGCTTTCTTT
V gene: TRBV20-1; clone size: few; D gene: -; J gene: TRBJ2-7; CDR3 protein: CSARDPSGPTYEQYF; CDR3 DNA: TGCAGTGCTAGAGATCCCAGCGGTCCTACCTACGAGCAGTACTTC
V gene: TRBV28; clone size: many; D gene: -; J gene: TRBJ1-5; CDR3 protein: CASTYRDSNQPQHF; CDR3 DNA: TGTGCCAGCACTTACCGGGACAGCAATCAGCCCCAGCATTTT
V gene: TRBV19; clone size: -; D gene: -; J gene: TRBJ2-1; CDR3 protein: CASSRPGSYNEQFF; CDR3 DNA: TGTGCCAGTAGTAGACCAGGCTCCTACAATGAGCAGTTCTTC
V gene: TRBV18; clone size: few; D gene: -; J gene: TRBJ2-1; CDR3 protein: CASSILRDEQFF; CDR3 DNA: TGTGCCAGCTCAATTCTTAGGGATGAGCAGTTCTTC
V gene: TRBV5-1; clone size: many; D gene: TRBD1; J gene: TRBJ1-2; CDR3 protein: CASSLTGNGYTF; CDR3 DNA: TGCGCCAGCAGCCTGACAGGGAATGGCTACACCTTC
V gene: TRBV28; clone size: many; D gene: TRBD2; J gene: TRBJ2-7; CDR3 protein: CASRESGRGYEQYF; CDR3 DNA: TGTGCCAGCAGAGAGAGCGGGAGGGGCTACGAGCAGTACTTC
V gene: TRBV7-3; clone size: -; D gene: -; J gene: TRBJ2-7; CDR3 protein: CASSSVGGRGEQYF; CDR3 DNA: TGTGCCAGCAGCTCGGTCGGGGGAAGGGGCGAGCAGTACTTC
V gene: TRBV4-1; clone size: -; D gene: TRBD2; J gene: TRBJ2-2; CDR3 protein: CASSPGLAGVGGELFF; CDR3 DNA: TGCGCCAGCAGCCCGGGACTAGCGGGAGTTGGCGGGGAGCTGTTTTTT
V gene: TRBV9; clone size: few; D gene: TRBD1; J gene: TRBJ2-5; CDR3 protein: CASSGLGTGGRETQYF; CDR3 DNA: TGTGCCAGCAGCGGCCTTGGGACAGGGGGCCGGGAGACCCAGTACTTC
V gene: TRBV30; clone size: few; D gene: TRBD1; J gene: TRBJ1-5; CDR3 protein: CAWSGDRQGIQPQHF; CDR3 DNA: TGTGCCTGGAGTGGCGATCGACAGGGGATTCAGCCCCAGCATTTT
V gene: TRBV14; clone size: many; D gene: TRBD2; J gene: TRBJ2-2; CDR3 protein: CASSGTSVNTGELFF; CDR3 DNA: TGTGCCAGCAGCGGTACTAGCGTGAACACCGGGGAGCTGTTTTTT
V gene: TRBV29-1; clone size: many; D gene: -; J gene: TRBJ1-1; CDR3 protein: CSVGGTSNTEAFF; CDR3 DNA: TGCAGCGTTGGGGGGACATCGAACACTGAAGCTTTCTTT
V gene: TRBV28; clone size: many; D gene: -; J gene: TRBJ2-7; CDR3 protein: CASSPGNGQYF; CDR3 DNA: TGTGCCAGCAGCCCCGGTAATGGGCAGTACTTC
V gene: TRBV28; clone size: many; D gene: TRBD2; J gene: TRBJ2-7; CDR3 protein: CASRNSGRARRYEQYF; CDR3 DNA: TGTGCCAGCAGAAATAGCGGGAGGGCCAGGCGGTACGAGCAGTACTTC
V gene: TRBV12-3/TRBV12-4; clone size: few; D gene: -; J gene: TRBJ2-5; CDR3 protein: CASHRGGPGVETQYF; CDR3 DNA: TGTGCCAGCCACCGAGGGGGTCCTGGGGTGGAGACCCAGTACTTC
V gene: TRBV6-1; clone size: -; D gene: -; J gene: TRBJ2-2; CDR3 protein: CASTEGGRRTVNTGELFF; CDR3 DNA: TGTGCCAGCACCGAAGGAGGTAGGAGGACAGTGAACACCGGGGAGCTGTTTTTT
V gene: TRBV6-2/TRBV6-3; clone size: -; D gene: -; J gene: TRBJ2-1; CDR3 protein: CASSLGGANNEQFF; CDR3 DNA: TGTGCCAGCAGCCTGGGGGGGGCTAACAATGAGCAGTTCTTC
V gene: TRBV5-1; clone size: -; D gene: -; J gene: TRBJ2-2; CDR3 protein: CASSLVTGLLTGELFF; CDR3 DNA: TGCGCCAGCAGCTTGGTCACGGGACTCTTAACCGGGGAGCTGTTTTTT
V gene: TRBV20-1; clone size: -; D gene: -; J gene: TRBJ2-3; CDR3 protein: CSARDGWRTKADTQYF; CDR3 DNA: TGCAGTGCTAGAGATGGATGGCGGACTAAAGCAGATACGCAGTATTTT
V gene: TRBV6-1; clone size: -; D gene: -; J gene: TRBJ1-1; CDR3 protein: CASTAGDTNTEAFF; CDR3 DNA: TGTGCCAGCACGGCGGGGGATACGAACACTGAAGCTTTCTTT
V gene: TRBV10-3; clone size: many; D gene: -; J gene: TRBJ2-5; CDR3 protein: CAISESEQDIETQYF; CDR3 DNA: TGTGCCATCAGTGAGTCCGAGCAGGACATAGAGACCCAGTACTTC
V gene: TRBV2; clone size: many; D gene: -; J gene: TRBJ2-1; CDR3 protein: CASSRMQVDNEQFF; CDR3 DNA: TGTGCCAGCAGCCGTATGCAGGTAGACAATGAGCAGTTCTTC
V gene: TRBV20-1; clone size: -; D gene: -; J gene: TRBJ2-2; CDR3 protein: CSARLSNTGELFF; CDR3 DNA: TGCAGTGCCCGACTTTCTAACACCGGGGAGCTGTTTTTT
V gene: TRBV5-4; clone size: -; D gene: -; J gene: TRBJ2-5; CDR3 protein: CASSLVPGGGGYETQYF; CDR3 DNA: TGTGCCAGCAGCTTGGTACCGGGGGGCGGTGGGTATGAGACCCAGTACTTC
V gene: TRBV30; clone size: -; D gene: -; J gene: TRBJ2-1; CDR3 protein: CAWSAQDGIGGGEQFF; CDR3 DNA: TGTGCCTGGTCTGCGCAAGACGGAATAGGAGGGGGTGAGCAGTTCTTC
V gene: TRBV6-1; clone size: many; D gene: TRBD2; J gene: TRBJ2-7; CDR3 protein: CASSRTSGIKGPYEQYF; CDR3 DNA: TGTGCCAGCAGCAGGACTAGCGGGATAAAGGGCCCCTACGAGCAGTACTTC
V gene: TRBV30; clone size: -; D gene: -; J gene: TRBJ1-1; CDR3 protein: CAWSVDAEAFF; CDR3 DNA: TGTGCCTGGAGTGTAGACGCTGAAGCTTTCTTT
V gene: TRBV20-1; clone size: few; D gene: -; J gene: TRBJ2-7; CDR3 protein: CSAATRGSAEQYF; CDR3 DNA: TGCAGTGCTGCCACTAGGGGGTCCGCCGAGCAGTACTTC
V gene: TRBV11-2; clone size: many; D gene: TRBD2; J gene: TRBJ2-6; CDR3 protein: CASSLTSGSSGANVLTF; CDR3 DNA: TGTGCCAGCAGCTTGACTAGCGGGAGTTCTGGGGCCAACGTCCTGACTTTC
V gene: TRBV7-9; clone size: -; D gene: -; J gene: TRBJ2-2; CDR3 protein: CASSLIGRGSSNTGELFF; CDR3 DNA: TGTGCCAGCAGCTTAATCGGCCGAGGGAGTTCGAACACCGGGGAGCTGTTTTTT
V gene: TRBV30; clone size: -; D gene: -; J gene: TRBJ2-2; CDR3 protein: CAWTGTNTGELFF; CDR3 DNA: TGTGCCTGGACCGGGACGAACACCGGGGAGCTGTTTTTT
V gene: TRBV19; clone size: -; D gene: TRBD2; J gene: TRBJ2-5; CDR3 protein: CATAPGTSPSIQETQYF; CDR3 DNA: TGTGCCACCGCCCCCGGGACTAGCCCCTCCATCCAAGAGACCCAGTACTTC
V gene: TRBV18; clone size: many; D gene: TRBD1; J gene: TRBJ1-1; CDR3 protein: CASSPLTGQRHTEAFF; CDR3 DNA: TGTGCCAGCTCACCCCTTACGGGACAGCGACACACTGAAGCTTTCTTT
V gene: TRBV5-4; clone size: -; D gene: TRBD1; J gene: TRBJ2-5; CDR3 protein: CASSEDRVTQETQYF; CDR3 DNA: TGTGCCAGCAGCGAGGACAGGGTTACCCAAGAGACCCAGTACTTC
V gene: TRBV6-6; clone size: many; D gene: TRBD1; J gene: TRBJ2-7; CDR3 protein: CASSYSSTPTGTVAYEQYF; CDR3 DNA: TGTGCCAGCAGTTACTCCTCAACGCCAACCGGGACAGTAGCCTACGAGCAGTACTTC
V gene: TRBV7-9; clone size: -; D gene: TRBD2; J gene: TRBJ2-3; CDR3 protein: CASSLFGRDTQYF; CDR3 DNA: TGTGCCAGCAGCTTATTCGGGAGGGATACGCAGTATTTT
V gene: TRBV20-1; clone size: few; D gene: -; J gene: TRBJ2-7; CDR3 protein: CSARGRYSYEQYF; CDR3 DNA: TGCAGTGCTAGGGGACGGTACTCCTACGAGCAGTACTTC
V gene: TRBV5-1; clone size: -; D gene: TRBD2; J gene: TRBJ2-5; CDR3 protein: CASRSLAGPQETQYF; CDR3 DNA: TGCGCCAGCAGGTCCTTAGCGGGTCCTCAAGAGACCCAGTACTTC
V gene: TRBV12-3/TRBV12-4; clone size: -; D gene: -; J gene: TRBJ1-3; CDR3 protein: CASSQLRGNTIYF; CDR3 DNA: TGTGCCAGCAGTCAGCTACGTGGAAACACCATATATTTT
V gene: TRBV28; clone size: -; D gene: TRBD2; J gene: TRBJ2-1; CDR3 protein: CASSLPGLGIGEQFF; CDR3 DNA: TGTGCCAGCAGCCTCCCGGGACTAGGGATAGGTGAGCAGTTCTTC
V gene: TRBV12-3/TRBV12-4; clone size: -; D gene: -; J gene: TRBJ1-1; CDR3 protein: CASRGAYTEAFF; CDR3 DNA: TGTGCCAGCAGGGGGGCGTATACTGAAGCTTTCTTT
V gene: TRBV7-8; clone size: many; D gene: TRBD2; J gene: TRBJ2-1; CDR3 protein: CASSFRVGLAVLRSYNEQFF; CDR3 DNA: TGTGCCAGCAGCTTTCGTGTCGGGCTAGCGGTCCTCCGGTCCTACAATGAGCAGTTCTTC
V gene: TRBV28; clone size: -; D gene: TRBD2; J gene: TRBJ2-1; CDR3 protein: CASSSLAGAGEQFF; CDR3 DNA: TGTGCCAGCAGTTCATTAGCGGGAGCGGGTGAGCAGTTCTTC
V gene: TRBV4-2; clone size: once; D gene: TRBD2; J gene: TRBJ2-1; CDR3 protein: CASSRESGRADYNEQFF; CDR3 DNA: TGTGCCAGCAGCCGAGAAAGCGGGAGGGCCGACTACAATGAGCAGTTCTTC
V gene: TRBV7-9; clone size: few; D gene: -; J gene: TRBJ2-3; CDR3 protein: CASSLGADSQYF; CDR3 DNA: TGTGCCAGCAGCTTAGGGGCAGATTCGCAGTATTTT
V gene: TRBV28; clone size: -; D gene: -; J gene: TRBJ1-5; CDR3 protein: CASEGGRVNSNQPQHF; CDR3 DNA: TGTGCCAGCGAAGGAGGGAGGGTAAATAGCAATCAGCCCCAGCATTTT
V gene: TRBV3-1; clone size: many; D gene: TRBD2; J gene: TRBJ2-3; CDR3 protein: CASSQRLASTDTQYF; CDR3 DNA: TGTGCCAGCAGCCAACGACTAGCGAGCACAGATACGCAGTATTTT
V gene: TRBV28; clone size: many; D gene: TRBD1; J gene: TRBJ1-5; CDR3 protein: CASSSSGQGDWGQPQHF; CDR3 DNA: TGTGCCAGCAGTTCCTCGGGACAGGGGGATTGGGGTCAGCCCCAGCATTTT
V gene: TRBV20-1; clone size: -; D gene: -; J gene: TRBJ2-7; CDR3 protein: CSARENPGGHSSEQYF; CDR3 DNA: TGCAGTGCTAGGGAGAACCCTGGCGGGCACTCGAGCGAGCAGTACTTC
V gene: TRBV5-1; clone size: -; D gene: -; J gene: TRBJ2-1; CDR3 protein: CASCRQSIRSQFF; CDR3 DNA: TGCGCCAGCTGCCGACAGAGTATTCGTTCCCAGTTCTTC
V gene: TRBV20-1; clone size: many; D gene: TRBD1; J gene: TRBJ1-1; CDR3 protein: CSASAPGTGNTEAFF; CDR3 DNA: TGCAGTGCTTCCGCCCCCGGGACAGGGAACACTGAAGCTTTCTTT
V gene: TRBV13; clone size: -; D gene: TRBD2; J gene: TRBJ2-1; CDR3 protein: CASSLAPGGGNEQFF; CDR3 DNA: TGTGCCAGCAGCTTGGCCCCGGGAGGTGGCAATGAGCAGTTCTTC